Listed here are 8 T cell receptor beta chains from one sample, sequenced in a study of T cells in Graves' hyperthyroidism and ophthalmopathy. From RNA transcripts, TCR beta CDR3 regions were amplified. The HTBI primer set served for first-round RT-PCR of the TCR CDR3. TCRdb passed the multiplex PCR reads through MiXCR, listing each CDR3 protein once. The sample records approximately 400,000 distinct CDR3 sequences, 11% to 15% being singletons. The sequenced material came from blood. All receptors derive from a man in his fifties or sixties with Graves' ophthalmopathy.

This clonotype was found many times. V is TRBV6-2 or TRBV6-3 and J is TRBJ2-7; D remains unclear. The CDR3 has 17 amino acids. V was cut by 6 bases and J by 6 bases, with 27 bases left in between. CDR1 MNHEY and CDR2 SVGEGT come from the germline V gene. This chain's CDR3 is CASSPTQSRTAGPEQYF. Here the CDR3 DNA reads TGTGCCAGCAGCCCTACCCAATCGAGAACGGCAGGACCCGAGCAGTACTTC.

This clonotype was counted many times. The chain employs TRBV28 and TRBJ1-5; possibly TRBD1 for D (5 bases). The length of the CDR3 is 14 residues. V was pared by 3 bases and J by 7 bases, with 13 bases between. Germline CDR1 and CDR2: MDHEN and SYDVKM. CDR3 sequence (DNA): TGTGCCAGCAGTTTGGTTGGGGGAGGACAGCCCCAGCATTTT. This gives the protein CASSLVGGGQPQHF.

In this sample, this clonotype turned up a few times. This sequence joins TRBV20-1 and TRBJ2-3; 11 positions match TRBD2. The CDR3 spans 15 residues. V shed 4 bases and J 0 bases; nucleotides not matched to a gene: 3. CDR1 is DFQATT, CDR2 SNEGSKA, per germline (reference sequence). As DNA, the CDR3 is TGCAGTGCTAATAGCGGGAGGGCTAGCACAGATACGCAGTATTTT. This translates into CSANSGRASTDTQYF.

This chain uses TRBV6-4 with TRBJ1-1; no clear D gene. V was cut by 2 bases and J by 1 base, with 17 bases left in between. This CDR3 is built from 17 residues. CDR1 is MRHNA, CDR2 SNTAGT, per germline. The CDR3 nucleotides read TGTGCCAGCAGTGACGGCGTAACGTGGGTTTGGAACACTGAAGCTTTCTTT. Translated: CASSDGVTWVWNTEAFF.

This clonotype was seen repeatedly, ten times or more. The chain is built from TRBV11-2 and TRBJ1-1, with 7 bases fitting TRBD1. The CDR3 spans 15 residues. J gave up 7 bases and V 0 bases, and 8 bases lay outside the gene matches. Per the germline V gene, CDR1 is SGHAT and CDR2 is FQNNGV. CDR3 sequence: CASSLDGGQDGEAFF. The CDR3 coding sequence is TGTGCCAGCAGCTTAGATGGCGGACAGGATGGTGAAGCTTTCTTT.

Remarks on this clonotype: The conserved closing phenylalanine or tryptophan is absent in this CDR3, likely reflecting a read error. The rearrangement uses TRBV10-3 and TRBJ1-1; the D is unclear. This CDR3 spans 15 amino acids. V lost 10 bases and J 3 bases, leaving 21 bases between the germline ends. Germline lookup yields CDR1 ENHRY and CDR2 SYGVKD. The CDR3 protein is CATRQPRGLHTEAFL. In DNA form, the CDR3 reads TGTGCCACCCGTCAGCCCAGAGGCTTGCACACTGAAGCTTTCCTT.

This clonotype was seen repeatedly, ten times or more. J is TRBJ2-7 and V is TRBV2, with 7 bases matching TRBD2. The CDR3 covers 14 residues. Looked up from germline, CDR1 is SNHLY and CDR2 is FYNNEI. J gave up 4 bases and V 3 bases, and 6 bases lay outside the gene matches. The CDR3 coding sequence is TGTGCCAGCAGTGATTTCGGGAGGCCGTACGAGCAGTACTTC. Amino acids: CASSDFGRPYEQYF.

This clonotype was found many times. V and J are TRBV10-3 and TRBJ2-7, with D unresolved. The germline CDR1 and CDR2 sequences are ENHRY and SYGVKD. V lost 5 bases and J 7 bases, leaving 15 bases between the germline ends. This CDR3 has 13 amino acids. CDR3 sequence (DNA): TGTGCCATCAGTCCGGGCCTCCGGCGGGAGCAGTACTTC. It is translated as CAISPGLRREQYF.